The entry that follows covers one T cell receptor beta chain sequence. The target antigen is unknown. Vbeta (60) and Jbeta (13) primers were used in the PCR. The protocol was immunoSEQ multiplex PCR, while the TCRdb copy is restricted to in-frame clones and leaves out a portion. The sample shows some 250,000 clones, over 70% of them seen only once. These data are taken from a study of cytomegalovirus exposure and HLA in healthy donors. Overall study findings and caveats: Reportedly, cytomegalovirus status was diagnosed with high sensitivity and specificity. Among the sequence variants, a highly shared cluster was likely an artifact of sequencing.

Germline V lookup: CDR1 SGDLS, CDR2 YYNGEE. This CDR3 is 16 amino acids long. After removal of 3 bases from V and 7 bases from J, the junction contained 14 bases not matched to a gene. The chain employs TRBV9 and TRBJ1-2, with 8 bases lining up with TRBD1. Sequencing was done on a sample of PBMCs. The TCR originated in a woman aged 55-69 years in good health and CMV-seropositive. Written as DNA, the CDR3 is TGTGCCAGCAGCGCCCCCGGGGGCAGGGGGCCCGGTGGCTACACCTTC. This codes for CASSAPGGRGPGGYTF. The full variable domain, completed using reference TRBV9 and TRBJ1-2, is DSGVTQTPKHLITATGQRVTLRCSPRSGDLSVYWYQQSLDQGLQFLIQYYNGEERAKGNILERFSAQQFPDLHSELNLSSLELGDSALYFCASSAPGGRGPGGYTFGSGTRLTVV.